This passage covers 31 T cell receptor beta chains from one sample sequenced in a study of blood T cell repertoires in COVID-19. Some clones are missing from TCRdb's copy, which holds only in-frame ones; the method was immunoSEQ multiplex PCR. The sample contains around 700,000 clones, 85% to 90% of which appear only once. Sequenced material: peripheral blood. The receptors come from a woman between 18 and 29 years old with acute or convalescent COVID-19.

This clone was recorded a few times. The rearrangement uses TRBV6-4 and TRBJ2-3; D is possibly TRBD2 (6 bases). Deletions cut 3 bases from V and 6 bases from J, with 10 bases between. The CDR3 sequence is 13 residues long. Germline values: CDR1 MRHNA, CDR2 SNTAGT. DNA of the CDR3: TGTGCCAGCAGTGAACGGGAGTCTGATACGCAGTATTTT. Protein product: CASSERESDTQYF.

The gene calls are TRBV7-9 and TRBJ2-3; D ambiguous. This CDR3 is 13 amino acids long. V gave up 1 base and J gave up 5 bases, with 7 bases separating them. Germline CDR1 is SEHNR and CDR2 is FQNEAQ (reference sequence). The CDR3 DNA reads as TGTGCCAGCAGCTTAGTAAGCCAAGATACGCAGTATTTT. It specifies CASSLVSQDTQYF.

The chain has TRBV7-9 and TRBJ1-4; D ambiguous. Trimming shortened V by 8 bases and J by 8 bases, and 9 bases separated the two germline ends. The CDR3 covers 11 residues. The germline V gene has CDR1 SEHNR and CDR2 FQNEAQ (reference sequence). The CDR3 sequence is CASGQQEKLFF. CDR3 DNA: TGTGCCAGCGGTCAACAGGAAAAACTGTTTTTT.

This clone was counted a single time. The chain links TRBV19 to TRBJ2-2; D is possibly TRBD2 (7 bases). The CDR3 has 18 residues. V lost 2 bases, J lost 6 bases, and 22 bases lay in between. Germline CDR1 reads LNHDA; CDR2 reads SQIVND (reference sequence). CDR3 region: CASSIIFGGGSLPGELFF. CDR3 coding DNA: TGTGCCAGTAGTATAATTTTTGGGGGGGGCAGTCTCCCCGGGGAGCTGTTTTTT. Full variable domain (outside the CDR3, taken from reference TRBV19 and TRBJ2-2): DGGITQSPKYLFRKEGQNVTLSCEQNLNHDAMYWYRQDPGQGLRLIYYSQIVNDFQKGDIAEGYSVSREKKESFPLTVTSAQKNPTAFYLCASSIIFGGGSLPGELFFGEGSRLTVL.

V and J are TRBV15 and TRBJ2-1; possibly TRBD2 for D (6 bases). Trimming stripped 0 bases from V and 1 base from J, with 10 bases between. CDR3 size: 16 residues. Germline V gene data show CDR1 as LNHNV and CDR2 as YYDKDF (reference sequence). CDR3 nucleotide sequence: TGTGCCACCAGCAGAGATTTCGGGGGATCCTACAATGAGCAGTTCTTC. Residues: CATSRDFGGSYNEQFF.

The V and J genes are TRBV9 and TRBJ2-3; D remains ambiguous. The CDR3 loop spans 13 amino acids. Trimming left V 2 bases short and J 6 bases short, with 10 bases between. The germline V gene has CDR1 SGDLS and CDR2 YYNGEE. CDR3 DNA: TGTGCCAGCAGCGTGTCAGGTTACGATACGCAGTATTTT. It codes for CASSVSGYDTQYF. The whole variable domain, filled in from reference TRBV9 and TRBJ2-3, reads DSGVTQTPKHLITATGQRVTLRCSPRSGDLSVYWYQQSLDQGLQFLIQYYNGEERAKGNILERFSAQQFPDLHSELNLSSLELGDSALYFCASSVSGYDTQYFGPGTRLTVL.

This chain uses TRBV30 with TRBJ2-6, with 11 positions matching TRBD1. Losses at the gene ends were 1 base for V and 12 bases for J; bases not matched to a gene: 5. The length of the CDR3 is 14 residues. Germline CDR1 reads GTSNPN; CDR2 reads SVGIG (reference sequence). This CDR3 is CAWSGDRGSSVLTF. CDR3 in DNA: TGTGCCTGGAGTGGGGACAGGGGGTCATCCGTCCTGACTTTC.

Concerning this clone: The sample contains more than one DNA sequence encoding this CDR3. This sequence joins TRBV7-2 and TRBJ2-7; TRBD2 agrees at 9 bases. Trimming cost V 4 bases and J 4 bases; bases outside gene matches: 2. The CDR3 runs to 13 residues. Germline CDR1 and CDR2: SGHTA and FQGNSA. CDR3 DNA sequence: TGTGCCAGCAGCTCGAGCGGGGGGTACGAGCAGTACTTC. Its protein is CASSSSGGYEQYF.

The chain couples TRBV15 to TRBJ1-1, with no clear D. Trimming pared 4 bases from V and 1 base from J, leaving 10 bases between. Germline V gives CDR1 LNHNV, CDR2 YYDKDF (reference sequence). CDR3 length equals 14 residues. CDR3 in DNA: TGTGCCACCAGCACCCATACAAGGAACACTGAAGCTTTCTTT. It is translated as CATSTHTRNTEAFF.

The chain recombines TRBV21-1 with TRBJ1-1; the table calls TRBD1, which could not be checked here. TRBV21-1 is a pseudogene. The CDR3 contains 19 residues. CDR3 DNA: TGTGCCAGCAGCATTACGGGAAAGGACAGGGGTCTCATGAACACTGAAGCTTTCTTT. It codes for CASSITGKDRGLMNTEAFF.

The rearrangement links TRBV4-1 to TRBJ2-7; TRBD1 aligns across 9 bases. V gave up 6 bases and J gave up 3 bases; unmatched junction bases: 3. CDR1 is MGHRA and CDR2 is YSYEKL in the germline V gene. CDR3 length: 13 residues. The CDR3 DNA sequence: TGCGCCAGCAGTGGGACAGGGAGCTACGAGCAGTACTTC. Protein sequence: CASSGTGSYEQYF.

CDR3 DNA sequence: TGTGCCAGCTCACCACCGAGACTGAGCAGGGGGGACTATGGCTACACCTTC. Residues: CASSPPRLSRGDYGYTF. The V and J genes are TRBV18 and TRBJ1-2, with 7 positions matching TRBD1. Germline assignment: CDR1 KGHSH and CDR2 LQKENI. This CDR3 comprises 17 residues. J was trimmed by 3 bases and V by 0 bases; bases with no gene match: 10.

The chain uses TRBV7-2 and TRBJ1-2; possibly TRBD1 for D (5 bases). Per germline, CDR1 SGHTA and CDR2 FQGNSA. V dropped 2 bases and J dropped 6 bases, with 13 bases sitting between them. This CDR3 region has 14 residues. The CDR3 coding sequence is TGTGCCAGCAGCTTAAACCAGGAGGGGAATGGCTACACCTTC. Its translation is CASSLNQEGNGYTF. Full variable domain (remainder filled in from reference TRBV7-2 and TRBJ1-2): GAGVSQSPSNKVTEKGKDVELRCDPISGHTALYWYRQSLGQGLEFLIYFQGNSAPDKSGLPSDRFSAERTGGSVSTLTIQRTQQEDSAVYLCASSLNQEGNGYTFGSGTRLTVV.

This rearrangement joins TRBV5-1 to TRBJ1-2, with D possibly TRBD1 on 5 matching bases. The germline gives CDR1 SGHRS, CDR2 YFSETQ. The V end lost 0 bases, the J end lost 8 bases, and 14 bases lay between the germline ends. This CDR3 region has 14 residues. CDR3 sequence reads: CASSLDGPWGGYTF. CDR3 nucleotides: TGCGCCAGCAGCTTGGACGGACCTTGGGGCGGCTACACCTTC. The variable domain in full, with the rest retrieved from reference TRBV5-1 and TRBJ1-2, is KAGVTQTPRYLIKTRGQQVTLSCSPISGHRSVSWYQQTPGQGLQFLFEYFSETQRNKGNFPGRFSGRQFSNSRSEMNVSTLELGDSALYLCASSLDGPWGGYTFGSGTRLTVV.

The gene calls are TRBV6-6 and TRBJ1-5; D ambiguous. Germline values: CDR1 MNHNY, CDR2 SVGAGI (reference sequence). The ends were cut back, 6 bases at V and 4 bases at J, with 4 bases in the middle. This CDR3 spans 11 amino acids. The CDR3 reads CASSSNQPQHF. The CDR3, as DNA: TGTGCCAGCAGCTCTAATCAGCCCCAGCATTTT.

The chain is built from TRBV5-1 and TRBJ1-1; a possible D gene is TRBD1 (6 bases). The CDR3 length is 18 residues. Trimming removed 5 bases from V and 0 bases from J, with 23 bases in between. Germline assignment: CDR1 SGHRS and CDR2 YFSETQ. CDR3 loop: CASSPQISGHVLNTEAFF. The DNA for the CDR3 is TGCGCCAGCAGTCCCCAAATCTCGGGACACGTCCTGAACACTGAAGCTTTCTTT.

The chain links TRBV4-3 to TRBJ1-2; weak D call: TRBD1 (5 bases). Deletions cut 3 bases from V and 2 bases from J, with 10 bases between. This CDR3 has 14 amino acids. Per the germline V gene, CDR1 is LGHNA and CDR2 is YSLEER. The DNA for the CDR3 is TGCGCCAGCAGCCAGGCACAGGCGAACTATGGCTACACCTTC. Protein: CASSQAQANYGYTF.

V usage is TRBV6-5 and J usage is TRBJ1-1, with D possibly TRBD1 on 5 matching bases. CDR3 size: 15 residues. Germline V CDR1 and CDR2: MNHEY, SVGAGI. Trimming left V 0 bases short and J 6 bases short, with 14 bases between. This CDR3 reads CASSYSSRGGAEAFF. The CDR3 DNA is TGTGCCAGCAGTTACTCGAGTCGGGGAGGGGCTGAAGCTTTCTTT.

V gene TRBV6-5 combines with J gene TRBJ1-1; 8 bases are shared with TRBD1. Per the germline V gene, CDR1 is MNHEY and CDR2 is SVGAGI. This CDR3 is built from 13 residues. The V gene end was trimmed by 2 bases and the J gene end by 7 bases; junction bases not matched to a gene: 3. This chain's CDR3 is CASSYDRGLEAFF. Here the CDR3 DNA reads TGTGCCAGCAGTTACGACAGGGGCCTTGAAGCTTTCTTT.

The chain combines TRBV2 with TRBJ1-5; D is undetermined. This CDR3 has 15 residues. The V end was cut by 2 bases, the J end by 0 bases, with 8 bases between. Germline values: CDR1 SNHLY, CDR2 FYNNEI. This CDR3 reads CASSERGYSNQPQHF. The CDR3 nucleotides are TGTGCCAGCAGTGAACGCGGTTATAGCAATCAGCCCCAGCATTTT.

Details on this clone: Other DNA sequences in this specimen translate into the identical CDR3. The chain carries TRBV7-9 and TRBJ2-3, with TRBD2 matching over 7 bases. Germline CDR1 SEHNR, CDR2 FQNEAQ (reference sequence). This CDR3 is built from 14 residues. V lost 5 bases to trimming and J lost 1 base; unmatched junction nucleotides: 3. CDR3 in amino acids: CASSPSGGTDTQYF. CDR3 sequence (DNA): TGTGCCAGCAGCCCAAGCGGGGGCACAGATACGCAGTATTTT. Drawing the rest from reference TRBV7-9 and TRBJ2-3, the complete variable domain is DTGVSQNPRHKITKRGQNVTFRCDPISEHNRLYWYRQTLGQGPEFLTYFQNEAQLEKSRLLSDRFSAERPKGSFSTLEIQRTEQGDSAMYLCASSPSGGTDTQYFGPGTRLTVL.

The count of this clone is one. The chain links TRBV19 to TRBJ1-2, with 7 positions matching TRBD1. This CDR3 comprises 15 residues. Germline lookup yields CDR1 LNHDA and CDR2 SQIVND (reference sequence). With V trimmed by 3 bases and J by 5 bases, 9 bases remained unmatched. As DNA, the CDR3 is TGTGCCAGTAGTATTAAGAGGGACAGCTATTATGGCTACACCTTC. Residues: CASSIKRDSYYGYTF. Full variable domain (remainder filled in from reference TRBV19 and TRBJ1-2): DGGITQSPKYLFRKEGQNVTLSCEQNLNHDAMYWYRQDPGQGLRLIYYSQIVNDFQKGDIAEGYSVSREKKESFPLTVTSAQKNPTAFYLCASSIKRDSYYGYTFGSGTRLTVV.

V usage is TRBV4-3 and J usage is TRBJ1-2, with D maybe TRBD1 (5 bases). Germline V lookup: CDR1 LGHNA, CDR2 YSLEER. V lost 4 bases and J lost 2, with 17 bases in between. CDR3 length equals 16 residues. DNA of the CDR3: TGCGCCAGCAGCCCTGGGCGACCACAGGAGAACTATGGCTACACCTTC. This sequence encodes CASSPGRPQENYGYTF.

J is TRBJ2-3 and V is TRBV5-1; D perhaps matches TRBD1 (6 bases). CDR1 and CDR2 from the germline V gene are SGHRS and YFSETQ. The V end was cut by 4 bases, the J end by 0 bases, with 24 bases between. This CDR3 spans 19 amino acids. The CDR3 sequence: CASSRTGVGGISSTDTQYF. In nucleotides, the CDR3 is TGCGCCAGCAGCCGGACCGGGGTAGGGGGAATCTCTAGCACAGATACGCAGTATTTT. The full variable domain, in which reference TRBV5-1 and TRBJ2-3 provide the parts outside the CDR3, is KAGVTQTPRYLIKTRGQQVTLSCSPISGHRSVSWYQQTPGQGLQFLFEYFSETQRNKGNFPGRFSGRQFSNSRSEMNVSTLELGDSALYLCASSRTGVGGISSTDTQYFGPGTRLTVL.

V is TRBV5-5 and J is TRBJ2-2; D uncertain. Trimming shortened V by 1 base and J by 3 bases, and 10 bases separated the two germline ends. The CDR3 extends over 15 amino acids. The germline V gene encodes CDR1 SGHKS and CDR2 YYEKEE (reference sequence). CDR3 sequence (DNA): TGTGCCAGCAGCTTGCTGACACCTGACACCGGGGAGCTGTTTTTT. The encoded protein is CASSLLTPDTGELFF.

The chain employs TRBV2 and TRBJ2-7; TRBD1 agrees at 8 bases. Germline V gives CDR1 SNHLY, CDR2 FYNNEI. This CDR3 has 14 amino acids. Losses at the gene ends were 7 bases for V and 3 bases for J; bases not matched to a gene: 8. CDR3 protein: CASIGGTGNYEQYF. For the CDR3, the DNA is TGTGCCAGCATTGGGGGGACAGGTAACTACGAGCAGTACTTC.

The chain combines TRBV9 with TRBJ1-2, with D possibly being TRBD1 (5 bases). CDR3 length: 17 amino acids. The V end was cut by 0 bases, the J end by 2 bases, with 17 bases between. CDR1 SGDLS and CDR2 YYNGEE come from the germline V gene. The CDR3 sequence: CASSVAGGGGQNYGYTF. CDR3 nucleotides: TGTGCCAGCAGCGTAGCTGGGGGAGGAGGGCAAAACTATGGCTACACCTTC.

V gene TRBV12-3 or TRBV12-4 combines with J gene TRBJ2-1; D not certain. Deletions cut 2 bases from V and 10 bases from J, with 9 bases between. The CDR3 runs 12 residues. CDR3: CASSLLQIEQFF. The CDR3 nucleotides are TGTGCCAGCAGTTTATTACAAATCGAGCAGTTCTTC.

The rearrangement joins TRBV2 to TRBJ1-2; D not resolved. The germline gives CDR1 SNHLY, CDR2 FYNNEI. The CDR3 sequence is 11 residues long. Trimming left V 7 bases short and J 5 bases short, with 8 bases between. This chain's CDR3 is CASTQIYGYTF. The CDR3 DNA sequence: TGTGCCAGCACACAGATATATGGCTACACCTTC.

This clone is a singleton in its sample. This chain joins TRBV5-4 and TRBJ2-3; D unresolved. V lost 0 bases and J 1 base, leaving 6 bases between the germline ends. The CDR3 runs 14 residues. From germline, CDR1 is SGHNT and CDR2 YYREEE (reference sequence). The CDR3 is CASSLDEGTDTQYF. Here the CDR3 DNA reads TGTGCCAGCAGCTTGGATGAGGGCACAGATACGCAGTATTTT.

This sequence joins TRBV5-4 and TRBJ1-4; 8 bases line up with TRBD1. The J segment lost 7 bases and the V segment lost 4 bases, leaving 12 bases of the junction unmatched. Germline assignment: CDR1 SGHNT and CDR2 YYREEE (reference sequence). This CDR3 is 16 amino acids long. The DNA for the CDR3 is TGTGCCAGCAGCAGCGCAGGGGGCGAGAAGGTTGAAAAACTGTTTTTT. It codes for CASSSAGGEKVEKLFF. The variable domain in full, completed from reference TRBV5-4 and TRBJ1-4, reads ETGVTQSPTHLIKTRGQQVTLRCSSQSGHNTVSWYQQALGQGPQFIFQYYREEENGRGNFPPRFSGLQFPNYSSELNVNALELDDSALYLCASSSAGGEKVEKLFFGSGTQLSVL.